This paragraph covers one T cell receptor (beta chain) sequence. Its specificity is not known. The germline V and J ends were trimmed by 1 base and 2 bases, with 6 bases remaining between them. CDR3 length: 13 amino acids. Germline assignment: CDR1 GTSNPN and CDR2 SVGIG (reference sequence). The data were obtained in a study of CD8 T cells in ankylosing spondylitis. Findings and limits, study-wide: Fewer than 10 highly homologous variants made up a TCR beta motif that seemed to typify ankylosing spondylitis blood.

One entry per CDR3 protein, called by TCRdb with MiXCR from the 5' RACE reads. Of about 220,000 distinct CDR3 sequences in the sample, roughly 18% are singletons; the top ten hold approximately 42%. Sequencing was carried out using blood, either unsorted or a sorted T cell fraction (not recorded which). The sequence was collected from a male donor with ankylosing spondylitis. The chain uses TRBV30 and TRBJ2-1; D is undetermined. DNA for the CDR3: TGTGCCTGGAGTGGGGCCACCTACAATGAGCAGTTCTTC. This encodes CAWSGATYNEQFF.